A single sample gave rise to the 14 T cell receptor beta chains below, sequenced in a study of blood T cell repertoires in COVID-19. Some clones are missing from TCRdb's copy, which holds only in-frame ones; the method was immunoSEQ multiplex PCR. Of around 19,000 clones listed, roughly nine tenths are singletons. The sample consisted of peripheral blood. The receptors were sampled from a human donor in a cohort sampled during active COVID-19.

This sequence joins TRBV7-8 and TRBJ1-1, with D possibly being TRBD1 (5 bases). Per the germline V gene, CDR1 is SGHVS and CDR2 is FQNEAQ. Trimming removed 5 bases at V and 2 bases at J, with 12 bases between. There are 14 residues in the CDR3. CDR3 loop: CASSTRDSNTEAFF. The CDR3 DNA reads as TGTGCCAGCAGCACCCGCGACAGTAACACTGAAGCTTTCTTT.

This clone was counted a single time. This chain links TRBV7-2 with TRBJ2-4; TRBD1 matches at 8 bases. V lost 4 bases and J lost 8; bases outside the gene matches: 10. The CDR3 loop spans 15 amino acids. Germline V CDR1 and CDR2: SGHTA, FQGNSA. CDR3 amino acids: CASSSSRTGWHIQYF. In nucleotides, the CDR3 is TGTGCCAGCAGCTCCAGCAGGACAGGGTGGCACATTCAGTACTTC.

The chain carries TRBV6-1 and TRBJ2-2; 8 positions agree with TRBD2. Looked up from germline, CDR1 is MNHNS and CDR2 is SASEGT. V was clipped by 5 bases and J by 3 bases; unmatched bases: 11. The CDR3 runs to 17 residues. The DNA of the CDR3 is TGTGCCAGCAGTAAAGTCCCGGGACTAGGGGACACCGGGGAGCTGTTTTTT. It specifies CASSKVPGLGDTGELFF.

The V call is TRBV3-1 (or the pseudogene TRBV3-2), the J call TRBJ2-4; D gene unclear. The CDR3 is 13 residues long. With 1 base removed from V and 6 bases from J, the gap between germline ends came to 7 bases. Germline CDR1 reads LGHDT; CDR2 reads YNNKEL (reference sequence). The CDR3, as DNA: TGTGCCAGCAGCCAAGGCCCCAGAAACATTCAGTACTTC. Its protein is CASSQGPRNIQYF.

The chain employs TRBV14 and TRBJ2-7; D possibly corresponds to TRBD2 (6 bases). CDR1 and CDR2 from the germline V gene are SGHDN and FVKESK. V lost 4 bases to trimming and J lost 6 bases, with 13 bases between them. CDR3 size: 13 residues. The DNA of the CDR3 is TGTGCCAGCAGCCCGTGGGTGGGGGGCGAGCAGTACTTC. Translated, it gives CASSPWVGGEQYF.

Here the CDR3 reads CAISGKSGQGSVGELFF. The CDR3 nucleotides are TGTGCCATCAGTGGGAAATCGGGACAGGGGAGCGTCGGGGAGCTGTTTTTT. The gene calls are TRBV10-3 and TRBJ2-2; 10 positions match TRBD1. This CDR3 region has 17 residues. V lost 4 bases and J lost 7; bases outside the gene matches: 12. Germline V CDR1 and CDR2: ENHRY, SYGVKD.

This clone was recorded a few times. The rearrangement links TRBV2 to TRBJ2-7; TRBD2 aligns across 14 bases. The CDR3 is made up of 15 amino acids. CDR1 is SNHLY and CDR2 is FYNNEI in the germline V gene. The junction had 2 bases not matched to a gene; V was cut back by 1 base and J by 6 bases. The CDR3 coding sequence is TGTGCCAGCAGTGAAGAAGGACTAGCGGGGGGCGAGCAGTACTTC. It specifies CASSEEGLAGGEQYF.

This sequence joins TRBV18 and TRBJ2-7; D might be TRBD1 (6 bases). The CDR3 contains 15 residues. Germline V gives CDR1 KGHSH, CDR2 LQKENI. V gave up 3 bases and J gave up 2 bases, with 14 bases separating them. The CDR3 is CASSPDSSFTYEQYF. CDR3 nucleotides: TGTGCCAGCTCACCGGACAGCTCTTTCACCTACGAGCAGTACTTC.

The chain carries TRBV6-5 and TRBJ2-7; 9 bases are shared with TRBD2. Germline CDR1 is MNHEY and CDR2 is SVGAGI. Trimming at V came to 6 bases and at J to 6 bases, leaving 9 bases not matched to a gene. The CDR3 spans 14 residues. CDR3 DNA sequence: TGTGCCAGCAGCCGTAGCGGGAGAGCTCTCGAGCAGTACTTC. It encodes CASSRSGRALEQYF.

The chain has TRBV14 and TRBJ2-3; D may be TRBD2 (6 bases). Germline lookup yields CDR1 SGHDN and CDR2 FVKESK. V gave up 3 bases and J gave up 10 bases, with 14 bases separating them. The length of the CDR3 is 13 residues. The CDR3 is CASSQGGAGAQYF. In nucleotides, the CDR3 is TGTGCCAGCAGCCAGGGCGGGGCCGGGGCGCAGTATTTT. The whole variable domain, remainder taken from reference TRBV14 and TRBJ2-3, is EAGVTQFPSHSVIEKGQTVTLRCDPISGHDNLYWYRRVMGKEIKFLLHFVKESKQDESGMPNNRFLAERTGGTYSTLKVQPAELEDSGVYFCASSQGGAGAQYFGPGTRLTVL.

V usage is TRBV20-1 and J usage is TRBJ2-7; 10 positions agree with TRBD2. The CDR3 is 14 amino acids. Germline values: CDR1 DFQATT, CDR2 SNEGSKA (reference sequence). Trimming removed 6 bases from V and 4 bases from J; junction bases left unmatched: 9. The CDR3 reads CSASASGSKYEQYF. CDR3 bases: TGCAGTGCCAGTGCTAGCGGGAGTAAGTACGAGCAGTACTTC.

The rearrangement joins TRBV11-3 to TRBJ1-3; D gene ambiguous. Germline V CDR1 and CDR2: SGHNT, YENEEA. The V gene lost 8 bases and the J gene lost 4 bases, with 9 bases spanning the gap. This CDR3 is 12 amino acids long. The CDR3 region has the DNA TGTGCCAGCTCTAGCGGCGGAAACACCATATATTTT. Translation gives CASSSGGNTIYF.

This sequence joins TRBV5-1 and TRBJ2-3; 12 positions match TRBD2. Germline V gene sequence: CDR1 SGHRS, CDR2 YFSETQ. This CDR3 has 16 amino acids. Trimming took 4 bases from V and 7 from J; bases not matched to a gene: 10. As DNA, the CDR3 is TGCGCCAGCAGCCCCATGACTAGCGGGGGCAGTTATACGCAGTATTTT. It encodes CASSPMTSGGSYTQYF.

The chain has TRBV24-1 and TRBJ2-2; D is undetermined. The V and J ends lost 0 bases and 5 bases respectively, with 6 bases between them. The CDR3 sequence is 14 residues long. From germline, CDR1 is KGHDR and CDR2 SFDVKD. CDR3 loop: CATSDLAETGELFF. The CDR3 DNA sequence: TGTGCCACCAGTGATTTGGCCGAGACCGGGGAGCTGTTTTTT.